What follows describes a single T cell receptor (beta chain). What it binds is unknown. These data belong to a study of cytomegalovirus exposure and HLA in healthy donors. This table comes from immunoSEQ multiplex PCR, and its TCRdb copy is limited to in-frame clones, with some not included. This table has 150,000 or so clones, roughly 80% appearing once. Study conclusions and caveats: A list of around 160 TCR beta chains associated with cytomegalovirus was given. Diagnosis of cytomegalovirus status made by the classifier reportedly showed high specificity and sensitivity.

The donors were members of the validation cohort, which comprised 120 subjects and was separate from the first cohort of fewer than 700 subjects. This sequence originates from a man aged 30 to 45 in good health and CMV-seropositive. What was sequenced was PBMCs.

CDR3 DNA: TGCGCCAGCAGCCAACAACAGGAGAATCAGCCCCAGCATTTT. Translation: CASSQQQENQPQHF. The chain uses TRBV4-1 and TRBJ1-5, with TRBD1 as a possible D gene (5 bases). The CDR3 extends over 14 amino acids. Germline V gene lookup returns CDR1 MGHRA and CDR2 YSYEKL. With 2 bases removed from V and 4 bases from J, the gap between germline ends came to 9 bases.